This T cell receptor beta chain comes out of a study of blood T cell repertoires in COVID-19. Study in general: T cells, B-cell-depleted T cells, or PBMCs supplied cDNA or gDNA.

Per the original data handling: Amplified reference gene primers provided the basis for estimating nucleated cell counts. Libraries were prepared by immunoSEQ multiplex PCR; TCRdb keeps only in-frame clonotypes and omits some of them. The V and J calls and the clone size are those of that table, but D and trimming were determined from the DNA. This table holds approximately 100,000 clones, around nine tenths found once. The CDR3 runs to 14 residues. V was trimmed by 4 bases and J by 6 bases, leaving 15 bases between them. Germline-derived CDR1 and CDR2 are SGHDN and FVKESK. This chain connects TRBV14 to TRBJ1-2; TRBD1 might be the D (5 bases). The specimen was peripheral blood. The sequence was collected from a human donor in a cohort sampled during active COVID-19. For the CDR3, the DNA is TGTGCCAGCAGCCCTACCCCAGGGCTCCATGGCTACACCTTC. Protein product: CASSPTPGLHGYTF.